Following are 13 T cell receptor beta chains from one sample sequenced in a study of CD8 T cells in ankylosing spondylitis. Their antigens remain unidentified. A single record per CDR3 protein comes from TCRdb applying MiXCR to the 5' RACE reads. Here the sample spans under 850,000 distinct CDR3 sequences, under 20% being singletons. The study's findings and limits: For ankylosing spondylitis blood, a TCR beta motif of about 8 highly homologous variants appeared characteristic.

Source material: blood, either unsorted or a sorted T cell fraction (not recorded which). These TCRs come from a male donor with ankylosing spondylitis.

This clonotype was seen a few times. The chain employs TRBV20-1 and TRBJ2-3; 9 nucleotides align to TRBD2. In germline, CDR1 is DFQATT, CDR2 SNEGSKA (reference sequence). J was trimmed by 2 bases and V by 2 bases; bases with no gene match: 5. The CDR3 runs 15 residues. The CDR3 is CSARPGLALTDTQYF. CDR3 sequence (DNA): TGCAGTGCTAGACCGGGACTAGCTCTCACAGATACGCAGTATTTT.

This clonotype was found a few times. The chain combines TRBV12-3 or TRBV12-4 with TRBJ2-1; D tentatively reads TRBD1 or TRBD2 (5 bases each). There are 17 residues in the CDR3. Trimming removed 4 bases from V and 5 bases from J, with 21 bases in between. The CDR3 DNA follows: TGTGCCAGCAGTTCCGTCACCGGGACCCAGGACCACAATGAGCAGTTCTTC. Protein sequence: CASSSVTGTQDHNEQFF.

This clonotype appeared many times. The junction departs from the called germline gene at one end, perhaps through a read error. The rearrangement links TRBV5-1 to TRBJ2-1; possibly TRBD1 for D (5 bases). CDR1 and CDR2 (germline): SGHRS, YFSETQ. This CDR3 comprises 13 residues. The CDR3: CASSLGDYNEQFF. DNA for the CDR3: TGTGCCAGCAGCTTAGGGGACTACAATGAGCAGTTCTTC.

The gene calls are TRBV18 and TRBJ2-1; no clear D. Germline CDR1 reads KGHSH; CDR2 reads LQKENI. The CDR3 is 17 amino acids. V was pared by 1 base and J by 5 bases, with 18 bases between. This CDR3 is CASSPLRQSPGHNEQFF. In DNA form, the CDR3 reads TGTGCCAGCTCACCACTACGCCAGTCACCCGGCCACAATGAGCAGTTCTTC.

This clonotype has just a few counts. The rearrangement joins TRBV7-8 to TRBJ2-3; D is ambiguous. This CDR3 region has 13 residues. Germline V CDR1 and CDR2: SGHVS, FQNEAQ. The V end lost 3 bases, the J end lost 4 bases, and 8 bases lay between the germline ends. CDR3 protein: CASSFGTPDTQYF. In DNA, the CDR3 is TGTGCCAGCAGCTTCGGAACTCCAGATACGCAGTATTTT.

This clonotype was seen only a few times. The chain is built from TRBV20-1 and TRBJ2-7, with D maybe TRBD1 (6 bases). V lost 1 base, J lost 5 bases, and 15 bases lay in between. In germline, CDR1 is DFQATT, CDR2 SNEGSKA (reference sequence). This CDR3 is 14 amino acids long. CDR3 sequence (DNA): TGCAGTGCTAGAGCCCGATCAGGGGTCCACGAGCAGTACTTC. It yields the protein CSARARSGVHEQYF.

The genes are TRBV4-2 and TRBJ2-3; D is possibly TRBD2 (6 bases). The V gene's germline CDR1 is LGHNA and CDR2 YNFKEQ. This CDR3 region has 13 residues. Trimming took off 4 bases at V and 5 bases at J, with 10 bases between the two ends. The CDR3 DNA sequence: TGTGCCAGCAGCCTACCGGGGGAAGATACGCAGTATTTT. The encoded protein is CASSLPGEDTQYF.

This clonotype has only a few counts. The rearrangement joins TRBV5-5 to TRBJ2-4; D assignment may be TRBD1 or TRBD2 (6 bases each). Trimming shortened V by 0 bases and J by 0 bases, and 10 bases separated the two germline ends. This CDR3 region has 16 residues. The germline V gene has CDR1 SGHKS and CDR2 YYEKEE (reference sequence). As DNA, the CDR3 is TGTGCCAGCAGCTTGGCGGGGGCTTTAGCCAAAAACATTCAGTACTTC. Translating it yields CASSLAGALAKNIQYF. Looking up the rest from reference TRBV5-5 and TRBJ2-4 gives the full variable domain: DAGVTQSPTHLIKTRGQQVTLRCSPISGHKSVSWYQQVLGQGPQFIFQYYEKEERGRGNFPDRFSARQFPNYSSELNVNALLLGDSALYLCASSLAGALAKNIQYFGAGTRLSVL.

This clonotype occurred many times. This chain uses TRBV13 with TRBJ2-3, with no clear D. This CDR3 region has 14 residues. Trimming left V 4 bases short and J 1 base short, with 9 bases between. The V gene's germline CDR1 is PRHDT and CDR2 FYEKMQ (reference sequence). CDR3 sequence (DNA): TGTGCCAGCAGCTACCGGTCCGGCACAGATACGCAGTATTTT. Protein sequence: CASSYRSGTDTQYF.

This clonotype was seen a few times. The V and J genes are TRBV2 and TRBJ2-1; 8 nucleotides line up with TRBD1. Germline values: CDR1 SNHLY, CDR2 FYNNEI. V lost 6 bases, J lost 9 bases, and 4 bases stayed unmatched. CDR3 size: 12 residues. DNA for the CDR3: TGTGCCAGCAGCGACAGGGGACCTGAGCAGTTCTTC. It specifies CASSDRGPEQFF.

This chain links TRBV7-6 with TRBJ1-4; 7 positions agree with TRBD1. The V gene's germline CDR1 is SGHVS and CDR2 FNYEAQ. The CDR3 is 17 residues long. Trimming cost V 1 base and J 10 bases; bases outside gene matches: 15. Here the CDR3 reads CASSLEPPSRDRAKLFF. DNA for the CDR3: TGTGCCAGCAGCTTAGAGCCCCCTTCGAGAGACAGGGCAAAACTGTTTTTT. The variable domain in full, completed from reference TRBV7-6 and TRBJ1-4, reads GAGVSQSPRYKVTKRGQDVALRCDPISGHVSLYWYRQALGQGPEFLTYFNYEAQQDKSGLPNDRFSAERPEGSISTLTIQRTEQRDSAMYRCASSLEPPSRDRAKLFFGSGTQLSVL.

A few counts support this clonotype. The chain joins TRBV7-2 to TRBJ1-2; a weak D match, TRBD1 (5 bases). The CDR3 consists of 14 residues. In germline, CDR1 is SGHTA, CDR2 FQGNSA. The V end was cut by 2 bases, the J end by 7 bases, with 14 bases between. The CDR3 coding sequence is TGTGCCAGCAGCTTACACCGCGGGACCGCTGGCTACACCTTC. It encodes CASSLHRGTAGYTF.

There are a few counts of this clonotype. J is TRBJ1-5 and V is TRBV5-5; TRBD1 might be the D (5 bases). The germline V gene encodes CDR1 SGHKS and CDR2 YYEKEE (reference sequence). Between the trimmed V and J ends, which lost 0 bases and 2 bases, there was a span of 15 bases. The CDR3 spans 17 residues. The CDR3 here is CASSLAGSGMGNQPQHF. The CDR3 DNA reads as TGTGCCAGCAGCTTGGCCGGGTCAGGGATGGGCAATCAGCCCCAGCATTTT.